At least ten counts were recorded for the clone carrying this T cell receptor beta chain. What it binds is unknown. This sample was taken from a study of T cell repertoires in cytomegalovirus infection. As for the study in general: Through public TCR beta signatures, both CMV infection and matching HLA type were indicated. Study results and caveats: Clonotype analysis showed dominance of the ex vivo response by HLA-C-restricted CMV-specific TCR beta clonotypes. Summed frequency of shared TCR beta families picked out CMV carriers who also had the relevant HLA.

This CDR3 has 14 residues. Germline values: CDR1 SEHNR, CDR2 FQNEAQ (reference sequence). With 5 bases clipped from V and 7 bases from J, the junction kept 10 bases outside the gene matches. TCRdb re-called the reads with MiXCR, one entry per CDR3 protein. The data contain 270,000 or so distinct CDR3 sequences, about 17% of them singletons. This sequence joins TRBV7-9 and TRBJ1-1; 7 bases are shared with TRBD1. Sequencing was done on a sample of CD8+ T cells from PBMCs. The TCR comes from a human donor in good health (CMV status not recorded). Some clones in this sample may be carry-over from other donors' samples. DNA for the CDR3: TGTGCCAGCAGCGGGGACAGTTCCCCGCTTGAAGCTTTCTTT. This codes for CASSGDSSPLEAFF.